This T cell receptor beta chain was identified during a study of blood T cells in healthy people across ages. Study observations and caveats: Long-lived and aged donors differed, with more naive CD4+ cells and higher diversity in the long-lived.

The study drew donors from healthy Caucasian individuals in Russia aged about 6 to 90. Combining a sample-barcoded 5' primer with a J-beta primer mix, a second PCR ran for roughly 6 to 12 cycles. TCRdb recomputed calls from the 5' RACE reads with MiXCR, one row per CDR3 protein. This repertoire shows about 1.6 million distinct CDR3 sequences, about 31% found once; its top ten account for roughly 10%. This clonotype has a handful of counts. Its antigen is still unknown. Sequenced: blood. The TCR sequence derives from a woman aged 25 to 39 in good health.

DNA of the CDR3: TGCAGTGCTCTGAGGGGGCAGTCTAATGAAAAACTGTTTTTT. It translates to CSALRGQSNEKLFF. V is TRBV20-1 and J is TRBJ1-4; 7 nucleotides line up with TRBD1. CDR3 length: 14 amino acids. V shed 5 bases, J shed 3 bases, and the junction held 6 bases outside the gene matches. From germline, CDR1 is DFQATT and CDR2 SNEGSKA (reference sequence).